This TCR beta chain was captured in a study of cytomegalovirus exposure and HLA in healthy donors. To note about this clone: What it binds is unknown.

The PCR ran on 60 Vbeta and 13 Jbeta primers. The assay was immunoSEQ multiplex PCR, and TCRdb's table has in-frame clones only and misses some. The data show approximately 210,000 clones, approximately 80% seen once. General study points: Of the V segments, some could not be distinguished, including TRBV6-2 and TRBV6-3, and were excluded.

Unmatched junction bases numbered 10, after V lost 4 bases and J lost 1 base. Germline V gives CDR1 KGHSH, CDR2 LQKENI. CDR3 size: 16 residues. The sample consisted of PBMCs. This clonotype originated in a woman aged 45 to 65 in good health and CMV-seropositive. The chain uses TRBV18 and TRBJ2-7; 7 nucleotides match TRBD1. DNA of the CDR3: TGTGCCAGCTCACAAAAACAGGGGCTCGGGTCCTACGAGCAGTACTTC. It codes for CASSQKQGLGSYEQYF.